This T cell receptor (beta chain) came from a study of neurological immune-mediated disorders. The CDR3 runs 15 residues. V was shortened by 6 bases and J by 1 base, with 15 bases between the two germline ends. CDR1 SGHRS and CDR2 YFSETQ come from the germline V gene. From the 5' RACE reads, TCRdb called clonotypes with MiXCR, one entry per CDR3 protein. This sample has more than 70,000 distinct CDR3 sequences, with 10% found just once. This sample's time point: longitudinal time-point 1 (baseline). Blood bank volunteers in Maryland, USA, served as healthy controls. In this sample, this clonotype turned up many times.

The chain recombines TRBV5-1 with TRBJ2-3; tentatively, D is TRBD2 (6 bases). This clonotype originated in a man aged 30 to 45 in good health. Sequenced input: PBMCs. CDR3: CASTEEGFGTDTQYF. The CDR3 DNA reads TGCGCCAGCACGGAGGAGGGTTTTGGCACAGATACGCAGTATTTT.